This TCR beta chain stems from a study of lymphopenia after photon versus proton radiotherapy. Some clones are missing from TCRdb's copy, which holds only in-frame ones; the method was immunoSEQ multiplex PCR. The sample contains about 26,000 clones, around 83% of which appear only once. Regarding this clone: Its specificity is unknown.

Whole-study results and caveats: Under photons, naive T cells and diversity fell while effector/memory populations rose. Survival link was tested only in deceased patients; proton benefit remains a possibility.

The source material was peripheral blood, sampled from a patient treated with photon-based radiotherapy. This TCR came from a man aged 25 to 45 with gastric cancer.

The CDR3 DNA reads TGCAGCGTTGAAAGGGGGTCCCTAATGAACACTGAAGCTTTCTTT. Amino acid sequence: CSVERGSLMNTEAFF. This rearrangement joins TRBV29-1 to TRBJ1-1, with D possibly being TRBD1 (6 bases). V lost 2 bases to trimming and J lost 0 bases, with 13 bases between them. Germline assignment: CDR1 SQVTM and CDR2 ANQGSEA. This CDR3 is built from 15 residues.